These 26 T cell receptor beta chains share one sample of origin, sequenced in a study of cytomegalovirus exposure and HLA in healthy donors. PCR used 60 Vbeta primers and 13 Jbeta primers. Only in-frame clones appear in the TCRdb table, and some are missing; sequencing was by immunoSEQ multiplex PCR. This sample's clone table lists about 160,000 clones. The sequenced sample consisted of PBMCs. Every receptor here comes from a woman aged 60-70 years in good health and CMV-seronegative.

The rearrangement uses TRBV7-6 and TRBJ2-2; D call uncertain. V lost 5 bases and J 7 bases, leaving 8 bases between the germline ends. Germline V gene lookup returns CDR1 SGHVS and CDR2 FNYEAQ. CDR3 length: 12 amino acids. CDR3 nucleotide sequence: TGTGCCAGCAGCCCTTTCCTCGGGGAGCTGTTTTTT. Amino acid sequence: CASSPFLGELFF.

This rearrangement joins TRBV27 to TRBJ1-3; 7 nucleotides line up with TRBD1. Per the germline V gene, CDR1 is MNHEY and CDR2 is SMNVEV (reference sequence). The CDR3 extends over 15 amino acids. Trimming at V came to 4 bases and at J to 4 bases, leaving 7 bases not matched to a gene. The CDR3 coding sequence is TGTGCCAGCAGTTGGAGAGGGACAGCCGGAAACACCATATATTTT. It specifies CASSWRGTAGNTIYF.

The chain recombines TRBV5-1 with TRBJ2-1, with 11 positions matching TRBD2. CDR3 length: 13 residues. The ends lost 4 bases at V and 9 bases at J; junction bases unmatched: 3. Germline assignment: CDR1 SGHRS and CDR2 YFSETQ. The CDR3 reads CASSTSGSLEQFF. DNA for the CDR3: TGCGCCAGCAGCACTAGCGGGAGCCTTGAGCAGTTCTTC. The full variable domain, with the rest looked up from reference TRBV5-1 and TRBJ2-1, is KAGVTQTPRYLIKTRGQQVTLSCSPISGHRSVSWYQQTPGQGLQFLFEYFSETQRNKGNFPGRFSGRQFSNSRSEMNVSTLELGDSALYLCASSTSGSLEQFFGPGTRLTVL.

The chain employs TRBV4-3 and TRBJ1-2; TRBD1 matches at 7 bases. Per the germline V gene, CDR1 is LGHNA and CDR2 is YSLEER. The CDR3 extends over 18 amino acids. V gave up 4 bases and J gave up 2 bases; unmatched junction bases: 16. The CDR3 region is CASSPRRDRSTMNYGYTF. The CDR3 DNA reads as TGCGCCAGCAGCCCCCGGCGGGACAGAAGTACTATGAACTATGGCTACACCTTC.

The chain is built from TRBV9 and TRBJ2-7; weak D call: TRBD2 (5 bases). Trimming pared 1 base from V and 5 bases from J, leaving 13 bases between. Germline V gives CDR1 SGDLS, CDR2 YYNGEE. The CDR3 runs 14 residues. This CDR3 reads CASSVLASTHEQYF. CDR3 sequence (DNA): TGTGCCAGCAGCGTATTAGCTAGCACCCACGAGCAGTACTTC.

The genes are TRBV9 and TRBJ1-4; possible D gene TRBD1, 5 bases. CDR1 SGDLS and CDR2 YYNGEE come from the germline V gene. The CDR3 contains 15 residues. V lost 0 bases to trimming and J lost 1 base, with 7 bases between them. Here the CDR3 DNA reads TGTGCCAGCAGCGTAGGGGGGGGAACTAATGAAAAACTGTTTTTT. Translation: CASSVGGGTNEKLFF.

This chain joins TRBV5-8 and TRBJ1-4, with TRBD1 matching 8 bases. This CDR3 contains 17 residues. Trimming removed 4 bases from V and 0 bases from J; junction bases left unmatched: 8. CDR1 is SGHTS, CDR2 YDEGEE, per germline. The CDR3 bases are TGTGCCAGCAGCCAAGCGGACAGGGAAGCAACTAATGAAAAACTGTTTTTT. Translated: CASSQADREATNEKLFF.

This rearrangement joins TRBV5-1 to TRBJ2-7; tentatively, D is TRBD1 (7 bases). Trimming removed 2 bases at V and 3 bases at J, with 12 bases between. CDR1 and CDR2 (germline): SGHRS, YFSETQ. The CDR3 is 14 residues long. This CDR3 reads CASSLGRGVYEQYF. CDR3 nucleotides: TGCGCCAGCAGCTTAGGCAGGGGGGTCTACGAGCAGTACTTC.

The rearrangement joins TRBV7-2 to TRBJ2-1; tentatively, D is TRBD2 (6 bases). CDR3 length: 16 amino acids. Germline V lookup: CDR1 SGHTA, CDR2 FQGNSA. Trimming pared 5 bases from V and 4 bases from J, leaving 18 bases between. This CDR3 reads CASSIERGAGYNEQFF. Written as DNA, the CDR3 is TGTGCCAGCAGCATAGAGCGCGGAGCGGGTTACAATGAGCAGTTCTTC.

The V and J genes are TRBV19 and TRBJ2-6, with 8 bases matching TRBD2. Germline V gene data show CDR1 as LNHDA and CDR2 as SQIVND (reference sequence). With V trimmed by 3 bases and J by 3 bases, 10 bases remained unmatched. This CDR3 region has 18 residues. In DNA form, the CDR3 reads TGTGCCAGTAGTATCTCCCCCGGGGGGGTTTATGGGGCCAACGTCCTGACTTTC. This codes for CASSISPGGVYGANVLTF.

The gene calls are TRBV29-1 and TRBJ1-1; perhaps TRBD1 as D (6 bases). The germline V gene encodes CDR1 SQVTM and CDR2 ANQGSEA. This CDR3 region has 15 residues. The V gene lost 4 bases and the J gene lost 7 bases, with 22 bases spanning the gap. CDR3 bases: TGCAGCGTTGGTTCGGCCCGCAGGGGAGAGGGTGAAGCTTTCTTT. Protein product: CSVGSARRGEGEAFF.

This rearrangement joins TRBV6-1 to TRBJ1-1; D unresolved. Germline V CDR1 and CDR2: MNHNS, SASEGT. The length of the CDR3 is 14 residues. V was pared by 5 bases and J by 1 base, with 11 bases between. The CDR3 nucleotides read TGTGCCAGCAGTAGCCAACAGAAGAACACTGAAGCTTTCTTT. Protein product: CASSSQQKNTEAFF.

CDR3 nucleotides: TGTGCCAGAAGCTTCAGGGTTGGCTATGGCTACACCTTC. Protein product: CARSFRVGYGYTF. V and J are TRBV5-3 and TRBJ1-2; D perhaps matches TRBD1 (5 bases). TRBV5-3 is labeled an ORF, and its function is uncertain. The CDR3 has 13 residues. V shed 2 bases and J shed 4 bases, with 9 bases lying between them.

This chain uses TRBV21-1 with TRBJ1-1; TRBD1 was called by the table and not checked on the DNA. TRBV21-1 is an annotated pseudogene. The CDR3 consists of 15 residues. CDR3 in amino acids: CASSKWDRGDTEAFF. Written as DNA, the CDR3 is TGTGCCAGCAGCAAATGGGACAGGGGAGACACTGAAGCTTTCTTT.

This chain links TRBV5-8 with TRBJ1-2, with 7 bases lining up with TRBD1. The V and J ends lost 3 bases and 5 bases, in that order; junction bases with no gene match: 7. The V gene's germline CDR1 is SGHTS and CDR2 YDEGEE. The length of the CDR3 is 14 residues. The CDR3: CASSSWTGDYGYTF. The CDR3, as DNA: TGTGCCAGCAGCTCATGGACAGGAGATTATGGCTACACCTTC. The full variable domain, in which reference TRBV5-8 and TRBJ1-2 provide the parts outside the CDR3, is EAGVTQSPTHLIKTRGQQATLRCSPISGHTSVYWYQQALGLGLQFLLWYDEGEERNRGNFPPRFSGRQFPNYSSELNVNALELEDSALYLCASSSWTGDYGYTFGSGTRLTVV.

The rearrangement links TRBV11-3 to TRBJ2-7; 8 nucleotides line up with TRBD2. Germline loops: CDR1 SGHNT, CDR2 YENEEA. The junction had 4 bases not matched to a gene; V was cut back by 1 base and J by 2 bases. CDR3 length: 15 residues. The CDR3 sequence: CASSLGAGAAYEQYF. For the CDR3, the DNA is TGTGCCAGCAGCTTAGGAGCGGGAGCTGCCTACGAGCAGTACTTC.

J is TRBJ2-7 and V is TRBV7-9; TRBD1 might be the D (5 bases). The CDR3 runs to 13 residues. The V and J ends lost 6 bases and 2 bases respectively, with 11 bases between them. CDR1 SEHNR and CDR2 FQNEAQ come from the germline V gene (reference sequence). The CDR3 sequence: CASRPDSTYEQYF. The CDR3, as DNA: TGTGCCAGCAGGCCAGACAGTACCTACGAGCAGTACTTC.

The chain employs TRBV7-9 and TRBJ1-1; TRBD1 matches at 7 bases. This CDR3 has 15 residues. V shed 0 bases, J shed 10 bases, and the junction held 11 bases outside the gene matches. The germline V gene has CDR1 SEHNR and CDR2 FQNEAQ (reference sequence). The CDR3 nucleotides are TGTGCCAGCAGCTTAGCGCTTGAGGGGGCCCCGGGAGCTTTCTTT. Translation: CASSLALEGAPGAFF.

This sequence joins TRBV7-8 and TRBJ2-7, with 9 positions matching TRBD1. Germline values: CDR1 SGHVS, CDR2 FQNEAQ. Trimming cost V 4 bases and J 5 bases; bases outside gene matches: 6. The CDR3 spans 14 residues. CDR3: CASSSPDRGHEQYF. The CDR3 DNA follows: TGTGCCAGCAGCTCCCCGGACAGGGGCCACGAGCAGTACTTC.

V gene TRBV11-2 combines with J gene TRBJ2-5; 7 bases line up with TRBD1. The CDR3 length is 13 residues. The germline CDR1 and CDR2 sequences are SGHAT and FQNNGV. The junction had 2 bases not matched to a gene; V was cut back by 5 bases and J by 2 bases. Here the CDR3 reads CASSPTGQETQYF. CDR3 coding DNA: TGTGCCAGCAGCCCGACAGGGCAAGAGACCCAGTACTTC.

The genes are TRBV7-3 and TRBJ1-2; 7 bases map to TRBD1. Germline V gene sequence: CDR1 SGHTA, CDR2 FQGTGA. The CDR3 has 14 amino acids. V gave up 5 bases and J gave up 8 bases; unmatched junction bases: 11. CDR3 protein: CASSRTGTEKGYTF. In DNA, the CDR3 is TGTGCCAGCAGCCGCACCGGGACAGAAAAGGGCTACACCTTC.

CDR3 in DNA: TGTGCCAGCAGCTTAGCGTGGGGCAGGGGGTCGACAGATACGCAGTATTTT. This sequence encodes CASSLAWGRGSTDTQYF. V is TRBV7-2 and J is TRBJ2-3, with 7 nucleotides matching TRBD1. CDR1 is SGHTA and CDR2 is FQGNSA in the germline V gene. This CDR3 contains 17 residues. The ends lost 0 bases at V and 3 bases at J; junction bases unmatched: 9.

V gene TRBV5-1 combines with J gene TRBJ1-2; D unresolved. Germline CDR1 and CDR2: SGHRS and YFSETQ. This CDR3 region has 14 residues. V lost 0 bases and J lost 6, with 12 bases in between. CDR3 DNA: TGCGCCAGCAGCTTGGTGGCCGTAGGAGATGGCTACACCTTC. This gives the protein CASSLVAVGDGYTF.

The chain links TRBV7-2 to TRBJ2-5; 9 nucleotides align to TRBD2. The J segment lost 2 bases and the V segment lost 2 bases, leaving 3 bases of the junction unmatched. The CDR3 covers 15 residues. Germline lookup yields CDR1 SGHTA and CDR2 FQGNSA. DNA for the CDR3: TGTGCCAGCAGCTTACAGCTAGCGGGACAAGAGACCCAGTACTTC. Translation: CASSLQLAGQETQYF.

The chain has TRBV11-2 and TRBJ2-5; the D is unclear. The CDR3 is made up of 11 amino acids. Per the germline V gene, CDR1 is SGHAT and CDR2 is FQNNGV. V lost 2 bases to trimming and J lost 5 bases, with 3 bases between them. CDR3 region: CASSLRETQYF. The CDR3 DNA is TGTGCCAGCAGCTTACGGGAGACCCAGTACTTC.

DNA of the CDR3: TGTGCCAGCAGCCCCCTTCTGGGAGACACTGAAGCTTTCTTT. It codes for CASSPLLGDTEAFF. This rearrangement joins TRBV7-9 to TRBJ1-1, with D unresolved. The CDR3 has 14 amino acids. With 5 bases removed from V and 3 bases from J, the gap between germline ends came to 13 bases. Germline V CDR1 and CDR2: SEHNR, FQNEAQ (reference sequence).